These 29 T cell receptor beta chains share one sample of origin, sequenced in a study of T cell responses to AZD1222 COVID-19 vaccine (dated by TCRdb to about 2021). Library prep was done by the immunoSEQ multiplex PCR assay. The clones in this table, taken by TCRdb from immuneACCESS, are in-frame only. Not every clone is retained; where verified, under half of the shortfall comes from an unresolved V gene, and the cause of the rest is unknown. This sample has over 110,000 clones in its table, and around 90% of those were observed once. Approximately 1.7% of the sample goes to the ten largest clones. Explained via the paper, the time point label denotes: baseline before first vaccination. The source was peripheral blood, collected on day 0 of AZD1222 vaccination. The receptors were sampled from an adult in good health.

The rearrangement links TRBV25-1 to TRBJ1-2, with a weak D call TRBD1 (5 bases). Looked up from germline, CDR1 is MGHDK and CDR2 is SYGVNS. CDR3 size: 17 residues. V was clipped by 0 bases and J by 0 bases, with 14 bases between them. CDR3 residues: CASSEYGREGPNYGYTF. In nucleotides, the CDR3 is TGTGCCAGCAGTGAATACGGCAGGGAAGGGCCTAACTATGGCTACACCTTC.

This chain connects TRBV6-6 to TRBJ2-5; unclear D gene. Germline V gene data show CDR1 as MNHNY and CDR2 as SVGAGI (reference sequence). Deletions cut 10 bases from V and 0 bases from J, with 9 bases between. This CDR3 spans 12 amino acids. CDR3 DNA: TGTGCCACCTCTGACTACCAAGAGACCCAGTACTTC. Its protein is CATSDYQETQYF.

CDR3 sequence: CASSVAGGRGNEQFF. The CDR3 DNA reads TGTGCCAGCAGCGTAGCGGGCGGGAGAGGCAATGAGCAGTTCTTC. The V call is TRBV9, the J call TRBJ2-1; 7 bases are shared with TRBD2. Germline V gene sequence: CDR1 SGDLS, CDR2 YYNGEE. This CDR3 has 15 amino acids. Losses at the gene ends were 0 bases for V and 6 bases for J; bases not matched to a gene: 6.

This rearrangement joins TRBV7-2 to TRBJ2-1; 9 nucleotides match TRBD2. Trimming removed 4 bases from V and 3 bases from J; junction bases left unmatched: 7. CDR3 length: 16 residues. The germline CDR1 and CDR2 sequences are SGHTA and FQGNSA. CDR3 sequence (DNA): TGTGCCAGCAGCTCCGTTAGCGGGAGCGGCTACAATGAGCAGTTCTTC. It is translated as CASSSVSGSGYNEQFF. The full variable domain, rest sourced from reference TRBV7-2 and TRBJ2-1, is GAGVSQSPSNKVTEKGKDVELRCDPISGHTALYWYRQSLGQGLEFLIYFQGNSAPDKSGLPSDRFSAERTGGSVSTLTIQRTQQEDSAVYLCASSSVSGSGYNEQFFGPGTRLTVL.

This chain links TRBV28 with TRBJ2-3, with 7 bases matching TRBD1. The CDR3 spans 16 residues. J gave up 0 bases and V 7 bases, and 10 bases lay outside the gene matches. The V gene's germline CDR1 is MDHEN and CDR2 SYDVKM. The DNA of the CDR3 is TGTGCCAGCACCCTGACCGACAGGGCCAGCACAGATACGCAGTATTTT. This gives the protein CASTLTDRASTDTQYF.

There are a few counts of this clone. The CDR3 DNA is TGTGCCAGCAGTCCTTTACCTGGGAACAATCAGCCCCAGCATTTT. Protein: CASSPLPGNNQPQHF. This rearrangement joins TRBV28 to TRBJ1-5, with D unresolved. The CDR3 is 15 residues long. CDR1 MDHEN and CDR2 SYDVKM come from the germline V gene. The V gene lost 5 bases and the J gene lost 3 bases, with 14 bases spanning the gap.

This clone was detected a few times. The rearrangement links TRBV7-6 to TRBJ1-3, with D hard to call. The CDR3 is made up of 14 amino acids. Per the germline V gene, CDR1 is SGHVS and CDR2 is FNYEAQ. V lost 3 bases and J 0 bases, leaving 6 bases between the germline ends. CDR3 amino acids: CASSLRPSGNTIYF. CDR3 nucleotides: TGTGCCAGCAGCTTGAGGCCCTCTGGAAACACCATATATTTT.

V usage is TRBV5-1 and J usage is TRBJ2-1; TRBD2 matches 11 bases. The CDR3 is made up of 16 amino acids. V dropped 4 bases and J dropped 2; count of bases not matched to a gene: 5. In germline, CDR1 is SGHRS, CDR2 YFSETQ. CDR3 protein: CASSDGTSGPYNEQFF. In DNA, the CDR3 is TGCGCCAGCAGCGATGGGACTAGCGGACCCTACAATGAGCAGTTCTTC.

This clone was detected only once. The chain has TRBV7-9 and TRBJ2-7; no clear D. Per the germline V gene, CDR1 is SEHNR and CDR2 is FQNEAQ (reference sequence). The CDR3 sequence is 15 residues long. V dropped 5 bases and J dropped 2 bases, with 16 bases sitting between them. The CDR3 bases are TGTGCCAGCAGCCCCCCGGCGCTCAGCCCCTACGAGCAGTACTTC. Its translation is CASSPPALSPYEQYF. Full variable domain (remainder filled in from reference TRBV7-9 and TRBJ2-7): DTGVSQNPRHKITKRGQNVTFRCDPISEHNRLYWYRQTLGQGPEFLTYFQNEAQLEKSRLLSDRFSAERPKGSFSTLEIQRTEQGDSAMYLCASSPPALSPYEQYFGPGTRLTVT.

This clone came up once. This sequence joins TRBV30 and TRBJ2-7; 15 bases fit TRBD2. The CDR3 consists of 17 residues. Trimming took 1 base from V and 7 from J; bases not matched to a gene: 11. Germline CDR1 GTSNPN, CDR2 SVGIG (reference sequence). The CDR3 nucleotides are TGTGCCTGGAGTGGAGGGACTAGCGGGAGGACGGTGACTGAGCAGTACTTC. Translating gives CAWSGGTSGRTVTEQYF.

J is TRBJ2-7 and V is TRBV18; 7 nucleotides line up with TRBD1. Germline CDR1 reads KGHSH; CDR2 reads LQKENI. V shed 6 bases and J 5 bases; nucleotides not matched to a gene: 7. The CDR3 is 13 residues long. The CDR3 here is CASSRQGFDEQYF. The CDR3 DNA reads as TGTGCCAGCTCCCGACAGGGCTTCGACGAGCAGTACTTC.

This chain connects TRBV28 to TRBJ2-3, with D hard to call. V was trimmed by 3 bases and J by 2 bases, leaving 15 bases between them. The CDR3 runs 16 residues. Germline CDR1 is MDHEN and CDR2 is SYDVKM. The CDR3 reads CASSLLPMKFTDTQYF. As DNA, the CDR3 is TGTGCCAGCAGTTTGTTACCGATGAAATTCACAGATACGCAGTATTTT.

The chain uses TRBV4-1 and TRBJ2-2; D is possibly TRBD1 (6 bases). This CDR3 contains 15 residues. V lost 2 bases, J lost 6 bases, and 13 bases lay in between. Germline lookup yields CDR1 MGHRA and CDR2 YSYEKL. CDR3 bases: TGCGCCAGCAGCCAAAACAACAGGGTACCCGGGGAGCTGTTTTTT. It specifies CASSQNNRVPGELFF.

The DNA for the CDR3 is TGTGCCACCAGCAGAGGACTAGCGGAGGTCAATGAGCAGTTCTTC. This encodes CATSRGLAEVNEQFF. The V gene is TRBV15, the J gene TRBJ2-1, with TRBD2 identical over 9 bases. The germline V gene encodes CDR1 LNHNV and CDR2 YYDKDF (reference sequence). V lost 1 base to trimming and J lost 6 bases; unmatched junction nucleotides: 4. CDR3 length equals 15 residues.

This clone is a singleton in its sample. The chain links TRBV7-6 to TRBJ2-5; D gene ambiguous. Per the germline V gene, CDR1 is SGHVS and CDR2 is FNYEAQ. With 2 bases removed from V and 4 bases from J, the gap between germline ends came to 8 bases. The CDR3 sequence is 13 residues long. CDR3 in amino acids: CASSLRSRETQYF. CDR3 nucleotide sequence: TGTGCCAGCAGCTTACGTAGTCGAGAGACCCAGTACTTC. Looking up the rest from reference TRBV7-6 and TRBJ2-5 gives the full variable domain: GAGVSQSPRYKVTKRGQDVALRCDPISGHVSLYWYRQALGQGPEFLTYFNYEAQQDKSGLPNDRFSAERPEGSISTLTIQRTEQRDSAMYRCASSLRSRETQYFGPGTRLLVL.

The CDR3 loop reads CASSPLGDNSPLHF. For the CDR3, the DNA is TGTGCCAGCAGCCCCTTGGGGGATAATTCACCCCTCCACTTT. The genes are TRBV9 and TRBJ1-6; D perhaps matches TRBD1 (5 bases). CDR1 is SGDLS and CDR2 is YYNGEE in the germline V gene. The CDR3 is 14 amino acids. Trimming took 4 bases from V and 5 from J, leaving 10 bases between them.

The chain links TRBV2 to TRBJ2-7; D may correspond to TRBD1 or TRBD2 (7 bases each). The CDR3 sequence is 13 residues long. Germline lookup yields CDR1 SNHLY and CDR2 FYNNEI. V gave up 10 bases and J gave up 6 bases, with 19 bases separating them. CDR3 amino acids: CATPSRGGGEQYF. CDR3 bases: TGTGCCACGCCCAGCAGGGGGGGAGGCGAGCAGTACTTC.

This chain connects TRBV19 to TRBJ2-1, with D possibly being TRBD2 (5 bases). The CDR3 sequence is 17 residues long. Between the trimmed V and J ends, which lost 3 bases and 5 bases, there was a span of 20 bases. Germline CDR1 reads LNHDA; CDR2 reads SQIVND (reference sequence). Written as DNA, the CDR3 is TGTGCCAGTAGTATGGGCCTAGCCCTCGGCCCCAACAATGAGCAGTTCTTC. Translated: CASSMGLALGPNNEQFF.

In DNA form, the CDR3 reads TGTGCCAGCAGCGCCGTCGGGACTAGCGCTGGTCGGATTAACCCGTCCTACAATGAGCAGTTCTTC. It translates to CASSAVGTSAGRINPSYNEQFF. This chain uses TRBV2 with TRBJ2-1, with 10 positions matching TRBD2. CDR3 length: 22 residues. The V gene's germline CDR1 is SNHLY and CDR2 FYNNEI. V lost 6 bases to trimming and J lost 1 base; unmatched junction nucleotides: 24.

Points on this clone: Other DNA sequences in this specimen translate into the identical CDR3. The chain recombines TRBV9 with TRBJ2-7, with D perhaps assigned TRBD1 or TRBD2 (6 bases each). This CDR3 region has 14 residues. Germline V gene data show CDR1 as SGDLS and CDR2 as YYNGEE. V lost 2 bases to trimming and J lost 1 base, with 10 bases between them. CDR3 amino acids: CASSVGGQSYEQYF. CDR3 in DNA: TGTGCCAGCAGCGTGGGGGGCCAATCCTACGAGCAGTACTTC.

Only one count was recorded for this clone. The chain uses TRBV6-5 and TRBJ1-2; 11 nucleotides align to TRBD1. V lost 8 bases to trimming and J lost 8 bases; unmatched junction nucleotides: 10. This CDR3 is 14 amino acids long. Germline V gene lookup returns CDR1 MNHEY and CDR2 SVGAGI. CDR3 amino acids: CASYAGTGGQGYTF. The CDR3 DNA sequence: TGTGCCAGCTACGCTGGGACAGGGGGTCAGGGCTACACCTTC.

The chain uses TRBV18 and TRBJ2-3; the D is unclear. This CDR3 comprises 21 residues. Trimming shortened V by 3 bases and J by 0 bases, and 28 bases separated the two germline ends. CDR1 is KGHSH and CDR2 is LQKENI in the germline V gene. The CDR3: CASSPLTLGFLGSSSTDTQYF. Written as DNA, the CDR3 is TGTGCCAGCTCACCCCTCACCCTCGGTTTCCTGGGTTCTTCTAGCACAGATACGCAGTATTTT.

This chain uses TRBV7-2 with TRBJ1-5, with D perhaps TRBD1 (5 bases). Germline V CDR1 and CDR2: SGHTA, FQGNSA. The CDR3 is made up of 15 amino acids. Trimming took off 2 bases at V and 7 bases at J, with 15 bases between the two ends. CDR3 amino acids: CASSLIVGERQPQHF. CDR3 nucleotides: TGTGCCAGCAGCTTAATTGTAGGGGAGCGACAGCCCCAGCATTTT.

J is TRBJ2-7 and V is TRBV9; either TRBD1 or TRBD2 may fit D (6 bases each). V was shortened by 0 bases and J by 1 base, with 11 bases between the two germline ends. In germline, CDR1 is SGDLS, CDR2 YYNGEE. CDR3 length: 15 residues. Here the CDR3 DNA reads TGTGCCAGCAGCGTAGCGGAGGGGGGTTCCTACGAGCAGTACTTC. Protein: CASSVAEGGSYEQYF.

V and J are TRBV12-5 and TRBJ2-1, with TRBD1 matching over 8 bases. The CDR3 length is 18 residues. The V and J ends lost 2 bases and 4 bases, in that order; junction bases with no gene match: 13. Germline values: CDR1 LGHNT, CDR2 FRNRAP. Here the CDR3 DNA reads TGTGCTAGTGGTTTGAGCCCAGGGGGCGACTTTTTTTACAATGAGCAGTTCTTC. Residues: CASGLSPGGDFFYNEQFF. Complete variable domain (other parts from reference TRBV12-5 and TRBJ2-1): DARVTQTPRHKVTEMGQEVTMRCQPILGHNTVFWYRQTMMQGLELLAYFRNRAPLDDSGMPKDRFSAEMPDATLATLKIQPSEPRDSAVYFCASGLSPGGDFFYNEQFFGPGTRLTVL.

This clone was seen only a few times. V gene TRBV11-3 combines with J gene TRBJ2-2; a weak D match, TRBD1 (6 bases). Trimming stripped 5 bases from V and 4 bases from J, with 11 bases between. Germline CDR1 is SGHNT and CDR2 is YENEEA. There are 14 residues in the CDR3. The CDR3 loop reads CASSPTGFTGELFF. The CDR3 DNA reads as TGTGCCAGCAGCCCAACAGGGTTCACCGGGGAGCTGTTTTTT.

This clone was found once. The chain employs TRBV6-4 and TRBJ2-2; D is undetermined. The CDR3 is made up of 14 amino acids. Germline CDR1 reads MRHNA; CDR2 reads SNTAGT. Trimming removed 4 bases at V and 9 bases at J, with 15 bases between. The DNA of the CDR3 is TGTGCCAGCAGTGTAAGGTGGGGAAGCCGGGAGCTGTTTTTT. This translates into CASSVRWGSRELFF.

This clone was recorded once. CDR3 sequence (DNA): TGTGCCAGCAGCACAGGCAACAATGAGCAGTTCTTC. It encodes CASSTGNNEQFF. V gene TRBV7-3 combines with J gene TRBJ2-1; a possible D gene is TRBD1 (5 bases). CDR3 size: 12 residues. V was pared by 5 bases and J by 5 bases, with 7 bases between. Per the germline V gene, CDR1 is SGHTA and CDR2 is FQGTGA.

This sequence joins TRBV19 and TRBJ1-1, with D perhaps matching TRBD1 (5 bases). The V gene's germline CDR1 is LNHDA and CDR2 SQIVND (reference sequence). The CDR3 contains 14 residues. The germline V and J ends were trimmed by 7 bases and 0 bases, with 12 bases remaining between them. This chain's CDR3 is CASKGRAMNTEAFF. The DNA for the CDR3 is TGTGCCAGTAAGGGCAGGGCGATGAACACTGAAGCTTTCTTT.